This passage covers 18 T cell receptor beta chains from one sample sequenced in a study of T cell responses to AZD1222 COVID-19 vaccine. Measured with immunoSEQ multiplex PCR; TCRdb has only the in-frame clones, and not every one. The table has about 31,000 clones, approximately 90% seen once; the top ten hold 13% to 15%. The material was peripheral blood, obtained 28 days after the second AZD1222 dose. The receptors stem from an adult who received the AZD1222 COVID-19 vaccine.

The chain couples TRBV5-4 to TRBJ1-4; TRBD1 matches at 8 bases. V shed 3 bases, J shed 7 bases, and the junction held 8 bases outside the gene matches. Germline CDR1 reads SGHNT; CDR2 reads YYREEE (reference sequence). This CDR3 spans 15 amino acids. The CDR3 DNA reads TGTGCCAGCAGCTCCCGCGGAACAGGGGGTGAAAAACTGTTTTTT. Its protein is CASSSRGTGGEKLFF.

V usage is TRBV4-3 and J usage is TRBJ2-7, with D hard to call. The CDR3 has 13 amino acids. Germline CDR1 reads LGHNA; CDR2 reads YSLEER. The V gene lost 0 bases and the J gene lost 6 bases, with 9 bases spanning the gap. CDR3 loop: CASSQESWGEQYF. CDR3 in DNA: TGCGCCAGCAGCCAAGAGAGCTGGGGCGAGCAGTACTTC.

The V and J genes are TRBV11-3 and TRBJ2-1, with unresolved D. The V gene's germline CDR1 is SGHNT and CDR2 YENEEA. This CDR3 is 14 amino acids long. V was pared by 5 bases and J by 6 bases, with 14 bases between. CDR3 bases: TGTGCCAGCAGCCAACCTGGCTTTAGCAATGAGCAGTTCTTC. Translating it yields CASSQPGFSNEQFF.

The chain is built from TRBV6-4 and TRBJ2-3, with D possibly matching TRBD2 (6 bases). V was shortened by 3 bases and J by 2 bases, with 12 bases between the two germline ends. The CDR3 contains 15 residues. Germline assignment: CDR1 MRHNA and CDR2 SNTAGT. CDR3 residues: CASSELGRLTDTQYF. CDR3 coding DNA: TGTGCCAGCAGTGAGCTGGGGAGGCTCACAGATACGCAGTATTTT.

This chain links TRBV18 with TRBJ2-2, with D perhaps matching TRBD1 or TRBD2 (5 bases each). CDR3 length equals 14 residues. The germline gives CDR1 KGHSH, CDR2 LQKENI. V lost 0 bases and J 6 bases, leaving 8 bases between the germline ends. The DNA for the CDR3 is TGTGCCAGCTCACCACCGGGGGTTGCCGGGGAGCTGTTTTTT. Residues: CASSPPGVAGELFF.

The CDR3 sequence: CASSAYPTEGTEAFF. CDR3 in DNA: TGTGCCAGCAGCGCCTACCCGACGGAAGGCACTGAAGCTTTCTTT. V is TRBV9 and J is TRBJ1-1; D not resolved. The CDR3 loop spans 15 amino acids. Per the germline V gene, CDR1 is SGDLS and CDR2 is YYNGEE. The germline V and J ends were trimmed by 3 bases and 4 bases, with 16 bases remaining between them.

The V gene is TRBV19, the J gene TRBJ2-5, with D maybe TRBD2 (5 bases). The germline V and J ends were trimmed by 6 bases and 5 bases, with 19 bases remaining between them. There are 15 residues in the CDR3. Germline-derived CDR1 and CDR2 are LNHDA and SQIVND (reference sequence). CDR3 region: CASSLDVLARETQYF. The CDR3 DNA is TGTGCCAGTAGCCTTGATGTGCTAGCCCGGGAGACCCAGTACTTC.

This rearrangement joins TRBV5-4 to TRBJ1-5, with TRBD1 matching over 7 bases. V lost 3 bases, J lost 5 bases, and 8 bases stayed unmatched. This CDR3 comprises 15 residues. Germline CDR1 SGHNT, CDR2 YYREEE (reference sequence). CDR3 region: CASSSAGTVDQPQHF. The CDR3 coding sequence is TGTGCCAGCAGCTCAGCCGGGACAGTAGATCAGCCCCAGCATTTT.

The J gene is TRBJ1-2, the V gene TRBV7-2; 11 bases align to TRBD1. This CDR3 has 15 amino acids. V was clipped by 5 bases and J by 7 bases; unmatched bases: 9. Germline V gene sequence: CDR1 SGHTA, CDR2 FQGNSA. The CDR3 reads CASSRRTGGEAGYTF. CDR3 coding DNA: TGTGCCAGCAGCCGTCGGACAGGGGGCGAAGCTGGCTACACCTTC.

The sample holds one count of this clone. The V and J genes are TRBV7-9 and TRBJ2-7; perhaps TRBD1 as D (6 bases). The CDR3 loop spans 15 amino acids. Trimming removed 6 bases from V and 3 bases from J, with 18 bases in between. Germline V gene lookup returns CDR1 SEHNR and CDR2 FQNEAQ (reference sequence). This chain's CDR3 is CASSSPGTLSYEQYF. CDR3 coding DNA: TGTGCCAGCAGTTCCCCCGGGACACTCAGCTACGAGCAGTACTTC. The full variable domain, completed using reference TRBV7-9 and TRBJ2-7, is DTGVSQNPRHKITKRGQNVTFRCDPISEHNRLYWYRQTLGQGPEFLTYFQNEAQLEKSRLLSDRFSAERPKGSFSTLEIQRTEQGDSAMYLCASSSPGTLSYEQYFGPGTRLTVT.

V usage is TRBV21-1 and J usage is TRBJ1-3. TRBV21-1 is assigned pseudogene status. The CDR3 totals 14 residues. The CDR3 loop is CASSIPGRGNTIYF. The CDR3 region has the DNA TGTGCCAGCAGCATCCCAGGGAGGGGAAACACCATATATTTT.

The chain couples TRBV2 to TRBJ1-2, with D perhaps matching TRBD1 (6 bases). Trimming took off 6 bases at V and 3 bases at J, with 17 bases between the two ends. This CDR3 region has 15 residues. The germline V gene has CDR1 SNHLY and CDR2 FYNNEI. In DNA, the CDR3 is TGTGCCAGCAGGGGAGCCACAGGGAGGGACTATGGCTACACCTTC. Translating gives CASRGATGRDYGYTF.

V usage is TRBV15 and J usage is TRBJ2-5; D unresolved. The CDR3 covers 14 residues. Germline CDR1 is LNHNV and CDR2 is YYDKDF (reference sequence). V lost 0 bases and J 5 bases, leaving 10 bases between the germline ends. CDR3 amino acids: CATSRDGSGETQYF. The CDR3 bases are TGTGCCACCAGCAGAGATGGCAGTGGGGAGACCCAGTACTTC.

The rearrangement uses TRBV9 and TRBJ2-7; D unclear. Germline V gene sequence: CDR1 SGDLS, CDR2 YYNGEE. CDR3 length: 13 residues. Deletions cut 0 bases from V and 6 bases from J, with 10 bases between. CDR3 in DNA: TGTGCCAGCAGCGTAGAGGTCCCGAGCGAGCAGTACTTC. It yields the protein CASSVEVPSEQYF.

This clone has only one observation. The CDR3 region has the DNA TGTGCCACCAGCAGTCAGGGGCGCGCGCAGTACTTC. This translates into CATSSQGRAQYF. The J gene is TRBJ2-7, the V gene TRBV15; TRBD1 might be the D (6 bases). The CDR3 totals 12 residues. Germline V CDR1 and CDR2: LNHNV, YYDKDF (reference sequence). Trimming took 3 bases from V and 9 from J, leaving 12 bases between them.

This chain connects TRBV9 to TRBJ2-3, with D perhaps TRBD1 (5 bases). The V and J ends lost 5 bases and 2 bases respectively, with 9 bases between them. The germline V gene has CDR1 SGDLS and CDR2 YYNGEE. This CDR3 has 13 residues. The CDR3 here is CASRQELTDTQYF. The CDR3 DNA reads TGTGCCAGCAGACAGGAGCTCACAGATACGCAGTATTTT.

This clone was recorded only once. This sequence joins TRBV5-1 and TRBJ2-1; a weak D match, TRBD2 (5 bases). V lost 0 bases and J lost 1, with 14 bases in between. Per germline, CDR1 SGHRS and CDR2 YFSETQ. There are 17 residues in the CDR3. CDR3 in DNA: TGCGCCAGCAGCTTGGTAGGTGAGCGGCTATCCTACAATGAGCAGTTCTTC. Its translation is CASSLVGERLSYNEQFF.

This chain uses TRBV3-1 (or the pseudogene TRBV3-2) with TRBJ2-1; 8 bases match TRBD2. The CDR3 sequence is 16 residues long. V shed 0 bases and J 9 bases; nucleotides not matched to a gene: 10. Germline CDR1 is LGHDT and CDR2 is YNNKEL (reference sequence). The CDR3 DNA sequence: TGTGCCAGCAGCCAAGATCTCGGGACTAGTCTGGTTGAGCAGTTCTTC. It is translated as CASSQDLGTSLVEQFF.